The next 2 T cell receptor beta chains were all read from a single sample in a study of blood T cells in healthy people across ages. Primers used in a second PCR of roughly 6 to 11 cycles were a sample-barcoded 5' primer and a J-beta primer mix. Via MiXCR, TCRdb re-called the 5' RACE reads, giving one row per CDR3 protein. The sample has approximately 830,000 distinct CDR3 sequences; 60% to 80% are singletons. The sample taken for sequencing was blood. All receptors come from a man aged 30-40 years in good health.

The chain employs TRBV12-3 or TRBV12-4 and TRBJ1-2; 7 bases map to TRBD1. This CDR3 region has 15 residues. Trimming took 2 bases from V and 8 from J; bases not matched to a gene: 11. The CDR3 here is CASSLREQGVDGYTF. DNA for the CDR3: TGTGCCAGCAGTTTAAGGGAGCAGGGGGTAGACGGCTACACCTTC.

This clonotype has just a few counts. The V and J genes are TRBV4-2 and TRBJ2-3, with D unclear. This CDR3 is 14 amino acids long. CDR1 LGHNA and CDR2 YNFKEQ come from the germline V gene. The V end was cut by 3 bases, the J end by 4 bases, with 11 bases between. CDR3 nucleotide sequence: TGTGCCAGCAGCCAGGTTTCGCGATCAGATACGCAGTATTTT. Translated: CASSQVSRSDTQYF.